Each of the 28 T cell receptor beta chains below was sequenced from the same sample in a study of cytomegalovirus exposure and HLA in healthy donors. TCRdb's table, derived via immunoSEQ multiplex PCR, lists solely in-frame clones and lacks some. Here the sample spans 250,000 to 300,000 clones, 86% being singletons. The specimen sequenced was PBMCs. These receptors all stem from a woman aged 18-29 years in good health and CMV-seronegative.

As DNA, the CDR3 is TGTGCCACCAGCAGAGAGGGCATTTTCAATGAGCAGTTCTTC. This encodes CATSREGIFNEQFF. The V gene is TRBV15, the J gene TRBJ2-1, with no clear D. CDR1 is LNHNV, CDR2 YYDKDF, per germline (reference sequence). V lost 0 bases and J 6 bases, leaving 9 bases between the germline ends. The CDR3 extends over 14 amino acids.

The chain recombines TRBV10-3 with TRBJ2-7, with 9 positions matching TRBD1. CDR3 length: 17 residues. Unmatched junction bases numbered 9, after V lost 3 bases and J lost 0 bases. From germline, CDR1 is ENHRY and CDR2 SYGVKD. This chain's CDR3 is CAISDTGGATYSYEQYF. As DNA, the CDR3 is TGTGCCATCAGTGATACAGGGGGCGCGACGTACTCCTACGAGCAGTACTTC.

The J gene is TRBJ2-7, the V gene TRBV6-5; 12 nucleotides match TRBD1. V shed 0 bases and J 6 bases; nucleotides not matched to a gene: 3. The CDR3 has 15 residues. Germline V lookup: CDR1 MNHEY, CDR2 SVGAGI. The CDR3 spells CASSYSGQGAPEQYF. The CDR3 region has the DNA TGTGCCAGCAGTTACTCGGGACAGGGGGCTCCCGAGCAGTACTTC.

This sequence joins TRBV4-1 and TRBJ2-1; no clear D gene. CDR1 and CDR2 (germline): MGHRA, YSYEKL. Trimming removed 4 bases from V and 8 bases from J, with 9 bases in between. The CDR3 runs to 12 residues. For the CDR3, the DNA is TGCGCCAGCAGCCTTGGAGTCGATGAGCAGTTCTTC. This gives the protein CASSLGVDEQFF.

The V and J genes are TRBV7-9 and TRBJ1-1; D is undetermined. V was trimmed by 5 bases and J by 11 bases, leaving 21 bases between them. Germline lookup yields CDR1 SEHNR and CDR2 FQNEAQ (reference sequence). This CDR3 is 14 amino acids long. The CDR3 sequence: CASSPWAQESEAFF. The CDR3 nucleotides read TGTGCCAGCAGCCCATGGGCCCAGGAATCCGAGGCTTTCTTT.

This chain joins TRBV18 and TRBJ2-7, with 9 bases aligning to TRBD2. V lost 5 bases, J lost 5 bases, and 10 bases stayed unmatched. This CDR3 region has 15 residues. Per the germline V gene, CDR1 is KGHSH and CDR2 is LQKENI. The CDR3 loop is CASSAQLAGGDEQYF. In nucleotides, the CDR3 is TGTGCCAGCTCAGCCCAACTAGCGGGTGGTGACGAGCAGTACTTC.

V and J are TRBV7-9 and TRBJ2-7, with 8 bases matching TRBD2. With V trimmed by 5 bases and J by 4 bases, 7 bases remained unmatched. Germline lookup yields CDR1 SEHNR and CDR2 FQNEAQ (reference sequence). This CDR3 region has 14 residues. CDR3 nucleotide sequence: TGTGCCAGCAGCCCAAAGCGGGAGAAGTACGAGCAGTACTTC. This translates into CASSPKREKYEQYF. Together with reference TRBV7-9 and TRBJ2-7, the CDR3 gives the full variable domain: DTGVSQNPRHKITKRGQNVTFRCDPISEHNRLYWYRQTLGQGPEFLTYFQNEAQLEKSRLLSDRFSAERPKGSFSTLEIQRTEQGDSAMYLCASSPKREKYEQYFGPGTRLTVT.

About this clone itself: This sample also contains other DNA sequences that code for the same CDR3. The genes are TRBV7-6 and TRBJ1-2; the D gene is possibly TRBD1 (5 bases). Germline lookup yields CDR1 SGHVS and CDR2 FNYEAQ. There are 14 residues in the CDR3. The germline V and J ends were trimmed by 5 bases and 4 bases, with 14 bases remaining between them. The CDR3 here is CASSPLDRFYGYTF. The CDR3 coding sequence is TGTGCCAGCAGCCCCCTAGACAGATTCTATGGCTACACCTTC.

The gene calls are TRBV27 and TRBJ2-5; D call uncertain. The germline gives CDR1 MNHEY, CDR2 SMNVEV (reference sequence). Trimming cost V 6 bases and J 4 bases, with 9 bases left between them. The CDR3 is made up of 12 amino acids. CDR3 sequence: CASSRIGETQYF. Written as DNA, the CDR3 is TGTGCCAGCAGCAGGATCGGAGAGACCCAGTACTTC.

The chain uses TRBV6-5 and TRBJ2-7; 7 bases fit TRBD1. The length of the CDR3 is 15 residues. Germline CDR1 MNHEY, CDR2 SVGAGI. The junction had 8 bases not matched to a gene; V was cut back by 5 bases and J by 1 base. The CDR3, as DNA: TGTGCCAGCAGTAACAGGGGATCCCCGTCCTACGAGCAGTACTTC. Its protein is CASSNRGSPSYEQYF.

The chain joins TRBV7-2 to TRBJ2-3; 8 bases agree with TRBD2. Germline V gives CDR1 SGHTA, CDR2 FQGNSA. The CDR3 sequence is 16 residues long. V was clipped by 1 base and J by 4 bases; unmatched bases: 7. CDR3 sequence: CASSLVGSGASDTQYF. The CDR3 DNA is TGTGCCAGCAGCTTAGTAGGTAGCGGGGCTTCAGATACGCAGTATTTT.

This clone was found once. This sequence joins TRBV9 and TRBJ2-7; D possibly corresponds to TRBD1 (5 bases). The CDR3 has 14 amino acids. The V end was cut by 6 bases, the J end by 5 bases, with 18 bases between. Looked up from germline, CDR1 is SGDLS and CDR2 is YYNGEE. The CDR3 sequence is CASNLGRQGNEQYF. The CDR3 DNA is TGTGCCAGCAACCTCGGGCGGCAGGGCAACGAGCAGTACTTC.

The CDR3 region is CASSLEARDFSGNTIYF. The CDR3 DNA follows: TGCGCCAGCAGCTTGGAGGCCCGGGATTTCTCTGGAAACACCATATATTTT. The rearrangement links TRBV5-1 to TRBJ1-3; D is unclear. Germline-derived CDR1 and CDR2 are SGHRS and YFSETQ. The CDR3 consists of 17 residues. The V end was cut by 0 bases, the J end by 0 bases, with 13 bases between. The complete variable domain, with remaining parts taken from reference TRBV5-1 and TRBJ1-3, reads KAGVTQTPRYLIKTRGQQVTLSCSPISGHRSVSWYQQTPGQGLQFLFEYFSETQRNKGNFPGRFSGRQFSNSRSEMNVSTLELGDSALYLCASSLEARDFSGNTIYFGEGSWLTVV.

V and J are TRBV28 and TRBJ1-4; D is undetermined. Germline CDR1 MDHEN, CDR2 SYDVKM. CDR3 length equals 15 residues. Trimming stripped 5 bases from V and 7 bases from J, with 17 bases between. The CDR3 DNA follows: TGTGCCAGCAGTCCGCCCCAGTGGGCCGGTGAAAAACTGTTTTTT. Translation gives CASSPPQWAGEKLFF.

In its sample, this clone was seen a few times. V gene TRBV18 combines with J gene TRBJ2-1; 14 nucleotides match TRBD2. Germline V gene sequence: CDR1 KGHSH, CDR2 LQKENI. This CDR3 contains 18 residues. J was trimmed by 8 bases and V by 2 bases; bases with no gene match: 11. The CDR3 DNA follows: TGTGCCAGCTCACCATCCCTGACTAGCGGGAGGGCCAGCGATGAGCAGTTCTTC. It translates to CASSPSLTSGRASDEQFF. The whole variable domain, filled in from reference TRBV18 and TRBJ2-1, reads NAGVMQNPRHLVRRRGQEARLRCSPMKGHSHVYWYRQLPEEGLKFMVYLQKENIIDESGMPKERFSAEFPKEGPSILRIQQVVRGDSAAYFCASSPSLTSGRASDEQFFGPGTRLTVL.

V gene TRBV2 combines with J gene TRBJ2-7; a weak D match, TRBD1 (5 bases). CDR3 size: 14 residues. Germline loops: CDR1 SNHLY, CDR2 FYNNEI. The V end lost 5 bases, the J end lost 0 bases, and 11 bases lay between the germline ends. The CDR3 loop is CASSRTQLSYEQYF. In DNA form, the CDR3 reads TGTGCCAGCAGTAGGACACAGCTCTCCTACGAGCAGTACTTC.

The J gene is TRBJ2-7, the V gene TRBV18; 9 nucleotides line up with TRBD1. Germline V gene data show CDR1 as KGHSH and CDR2 as LQKENI. The CDR3 contains 15 residues. The V segment lost 2 bases and the J segment 5 bases; nucleotides outside the gene matches: 7. The CDR3 region is CASSPSRDRVHEQYF. Here the CDR3 DNA reads TGTGCCAGCTCACCATCAAGGGACAGGGTGCACGAGCAGTACTTC.

The V and J genes are TRBV30 and TRBJ2-7, with 9 bases identical to TRBD1. The CDR3 is 13 amino acids. Germline lookup yields CDR1 GTSNPN and CDR2 SVGIG (reference sequence). Trimming removed 3 bases from V and 5 bases from J; junction bases left unmatched: 5. CDR3 nucleotide sequence: TGTGCCTGGAGCCCCGGGACAGGGAACGAGCAGTACTTC. Translated: CAWSPGTGNEQYF. Based on the CDR3 plus reference TRBV30 and TRBJ2-7, the full variable domain is SQTIHQWPATLVQPVGSPLSLECTVEGTSNPNLYWYRQAAGRGLQLLFYSVGIGQISSEVPQNLSASRPQDRQFILSSKKLLLSDSGFYLCAWSPGTGNEQYFGPGTRLTVT.

The chain carries TRBV2 and TRBJ2-7, with D maybe TRBD1 (5 bases). V lost 1 base and J 2 bases, leaving 15 bases between the germline ends. The CDR3 has 16 residues. Looked up from germline, CDR1 is SNHLY and CDR2 is FYNNEI. In DNA, the CDR3 is TGTGCCAGCAGTGAAGTACAAGGACACCCTACCTACGAGCAGTACTTC. Translation: CASSEVQGHPTYEQYF. Based on the CDR3 plus reference TRBV2 and TRBJ2-7, the full variable domain is EPEVTQTPSHQVTQMGQEVILRCVPISNHLYFYWYRQILGQKVEFLVSFYNNEISEKSEIFDDQFSVERPDGSNFTLKIRSTKLEDSAMYFCASSEVQGHPTYEQYFGPGTRLTVT.

This clone was counted only a few times. The genes are TRBV7-2 and TRBJ1-5, with a possible D match to TRBD1 (5 bases). Germline V gene sequence: CDR1 SGHTA, CDR2 FQGNSA. The CDR3 length is 15 residues. Between the trimmed V and J ends, which lost 5 bases and 2 bases, there was a span of 13 bases. The CDR3 DNA reads TGTGCCAGCAGCCCCTGGGGGGGTGGCAATCAGCCCCAGCATTTT. Encoded protein: CASSPWGGGNQPQHF.

This clone turned up a few times. The chain's CDR3 is CASSTPGFYEQYF. DNA of the CDR3: TGTGCCAGCAGTACCCCGGGTTTCTACGAGCAGTACTTC. The chain is built from TRBV6-5 and TRBJ2-7; D ambiguous. The CDR3 loop spans 13 amino acids. The germline gives CDR1 MNHEY, CDR2 SVGAGI. The V end was cut by 5 bases, the J end by 3 bases, with 11 bases between.

The chain combines TRBV6-4 with TRBJ1-1, with TRBD1 identical over 7 bases. V lost 8 bases, J lost 7 bases, and 4 bases stayed unmatched. Looked up from germline, CDR1 is MRHNA and CDR2 is SNTAGT. The CDR3 is 11 amino acids. The CDR3 bases are TGTGCCAGCGGGAACAGGGGTGAAGCTTTCTTT. It translates to CASGNRGEAFF.

This sequence joins TRBV30 and TRBJ1-2; a weak D match, TRBD1 (5 bases). There are 13 residues in the CDR3. Trimming cost V 3 bases and J 8 bases, with 16 bases left between them. Germline V gives CDR1 GTSNPN, CDR2 SVGIG (reference sequence). CDR3 DNA sequence: TGTGCCTGGAGAACCCCAGCCGGGGGGGGCTACACCTTC. It codes for CAWRTPAGGGYTF.

The CDR3 loop is CASIDRENYGYTF. DNA of the CDR3: TGTGCCAGCATCGACAGGGAAAACTATGGCTACACCTTC. The chain links TRBV28 to TRBJ1-2; 7 bases map to TRBD1. This CDR3 has 13 residues. Germline CDR1 is MDHEN and CDR2 is SYDVKM. V shed 7 bases and J 2 bases; nucleotides not matched to a gene: 4.

The chain combines TRBV7-9 with TRBJ2-5, with D unclear. Germline V gene lookup returns CDR1 SEHNR and CDR2 FQNEAQ (reference sequence). This CDR3 contains 11 residues. The germline V and J ends were trimmed by 4 bases and 5 bases, with 5 bases remaining between them. CDR3 in DNA: TGTGCCAGCAGCTCGAGGGAGACCCAGTACTTC. It is translated as CASSSRETQYF. The full variable domain, completed using reference TRBV7-9 and TRBJ2-5, is DTGVSQNPRHKITKRGQNVTFRCDPISEHNRLYWYRQTLGQGPEFLTYFQNEAQLEKSRLLSDRFSAERPKGSFSTLEIQRTEQGDSAMYLCASSSRETQYFGPGTRLLVL.

This chain uses TRBV30 with TRBJ1-3, with D uncertain. Germline CDR1 reads GTSNPN; CDR2 reads SVGIG (reference sequence). CDR3 length: 11 residues. Between the trimmed V and J ends, which lost 4 bases and 4 bases, there was a span of 5 bases. The CDR3 loop is CAWNSGNTIYF. The CDR3 nucleotides are TGTGCCTGGAATTCGGGAAACACCATATATTTT.

This rearrangement joins TRBV28 to TRBJ2-7; D ambiguous. Trimming took 7 bases from V and 1 from J, leaving 23 bases between them. CDR1 and CDR2 (germline): MDHEN, SYDVKM. CDR3 length: 17 amino acids. The CDR3 DNA is TGTGCCAGCACCCCTGTGGAGACGCACGTCCCATCCTACGAGCAGTACTTC. Translation gives CASTPVETHVPSYEQYF.

V is TRBV28 and J is TRBJ1-6; unclear D gene. CDR1 MDHEN and CDR2 SYDVKM come from the germline V gene. CDR3 length: 14 residues. V dropped 6 bases and J dropped 2 bases, with 8 bases sitting between them. The CDR3 loop reads CASSSGPYNSPLHF. The CDR3 bases are TGTGCCAGCAGCTCAGGCCCCTATAATTCACCCCTCCACTTT.